The entry below describes one T cell receptor beta chain. Its antigen is unknown. Sequencing used immunoSEQ multiplex PCR; TCRdb keeps in-frame clones, though not all of them. The sample holds 300,000 to 400,000 clones; about nine tenths are singletons and the top ten take roughly 0.82%. These data belong to a study of cytomegalovirus exposure and HLA in healthy donors. Looking at the study overall: The roughly 120 validation repertoires matched the roughly 700 first-cohort repertoires in platform, a later analysis reported. Study findings and constraints: According to a subsequent analysis, TCR clusters identified in the first cohort showed a tendency to co-occur across the approximately 120 validation repertoires.

This TCR derives from a young woman in good health and CMV-seronegative. What was sequenced was PBMCs.

The CDR3: CASSNRGFSSYNEQFF. In DNA form, the CDR3 reads TGTGCCAGCAGTAACAGGGGGTTTAGCTCCTACAATGAGCAGTTCTTC. V usage is TRBV28 and J usage is TRBJ2-1; 8 bases align to TRBD1. CDR1 is MDHEN, CDR2 SYDVKM, per germline. This CDR3 contains 16 residues. V was pared by 5 bases and J by 0 bases, with 6 bases of the junction left unmatched.